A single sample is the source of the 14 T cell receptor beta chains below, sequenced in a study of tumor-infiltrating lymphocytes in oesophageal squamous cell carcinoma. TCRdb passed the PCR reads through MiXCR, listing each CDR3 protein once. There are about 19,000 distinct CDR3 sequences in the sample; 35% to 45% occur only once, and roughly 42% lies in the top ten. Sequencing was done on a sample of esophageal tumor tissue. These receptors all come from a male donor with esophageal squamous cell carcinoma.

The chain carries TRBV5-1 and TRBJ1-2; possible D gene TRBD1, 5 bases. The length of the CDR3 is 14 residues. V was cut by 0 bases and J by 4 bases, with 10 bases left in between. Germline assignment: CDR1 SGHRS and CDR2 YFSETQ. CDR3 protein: CASSLAGEGYGYTF. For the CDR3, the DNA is TGCGCCAGCAGCTTGGCGGGGGAGGGCTATGGCTACACCTTC.

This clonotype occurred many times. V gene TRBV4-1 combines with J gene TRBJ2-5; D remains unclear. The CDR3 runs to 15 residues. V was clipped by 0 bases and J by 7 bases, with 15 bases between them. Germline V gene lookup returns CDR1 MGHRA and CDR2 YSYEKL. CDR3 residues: CASSQDSPGHGTQYF. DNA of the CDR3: TGCGCCAGCAGCCAAGATAGCCCAGGCCATGGGACCCAGTACTTC.

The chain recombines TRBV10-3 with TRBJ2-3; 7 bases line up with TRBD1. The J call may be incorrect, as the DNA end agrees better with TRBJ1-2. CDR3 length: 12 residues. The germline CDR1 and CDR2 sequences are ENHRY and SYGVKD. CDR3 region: CASRGIQYGYTF. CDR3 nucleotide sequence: TGTGCCAGCAGGGGGATCCAGTATGGCTACACCTTC.

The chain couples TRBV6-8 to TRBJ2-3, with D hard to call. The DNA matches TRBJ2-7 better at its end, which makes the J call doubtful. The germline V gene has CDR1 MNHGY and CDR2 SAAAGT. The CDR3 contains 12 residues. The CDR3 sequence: CASSGYTYEQYF. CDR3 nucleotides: TGTGCCAGCAGCGGATACACCTACGAGCAGTACTTC.

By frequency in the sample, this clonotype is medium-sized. The CDR3 DNA reads as TGTGCCAGCAGTGATGACAGGGCGAGGGGCTACACCTTC. Protein product: CASSDDRARGYTF. The chain couples TRBV6-1 to TRBJ1-2; 7 nucleotides match TRBD1. The CDR3 has 13 amino acids. Trimming at V came to 3 bases and at J to 8 bases, leaving 6 bases not matched to a gene. Germline V CDR1 and CDR2: MNHNS, SASEGT.

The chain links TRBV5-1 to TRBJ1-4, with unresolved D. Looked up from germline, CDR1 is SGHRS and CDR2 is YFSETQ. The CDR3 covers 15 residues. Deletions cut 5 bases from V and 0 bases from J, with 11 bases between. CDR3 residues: CASSPSDATNEKLFF. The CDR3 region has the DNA TGCGCCAGCAGTCCCTCCGACGCAACTAATGAAAAACTGTTTTTT.

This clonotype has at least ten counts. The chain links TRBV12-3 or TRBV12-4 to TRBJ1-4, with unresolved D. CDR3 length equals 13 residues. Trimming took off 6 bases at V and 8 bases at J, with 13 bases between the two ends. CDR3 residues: CASRSISREKLFF. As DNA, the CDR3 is TGTGCCAGCAGATCGATCTCAAGGGAAAAACTGTTTTTT.

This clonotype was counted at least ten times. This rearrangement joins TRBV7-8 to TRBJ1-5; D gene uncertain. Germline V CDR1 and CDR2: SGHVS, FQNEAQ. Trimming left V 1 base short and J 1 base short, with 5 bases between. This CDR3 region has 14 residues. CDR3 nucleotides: TGTGCCAGCAGCTTAGTGAGGAGCAATCAGCCCCAGCATTTT. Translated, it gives CASSLVRSNQPQHF.

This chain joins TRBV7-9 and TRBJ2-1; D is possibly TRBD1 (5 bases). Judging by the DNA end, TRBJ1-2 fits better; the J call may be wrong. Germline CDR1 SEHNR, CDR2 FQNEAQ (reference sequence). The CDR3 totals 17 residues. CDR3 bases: TGTGCCAGCAGCACGCTAGCCCAGGGCCTCGATAACTATGGCTACACCTTC. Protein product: CASSTLAQGLDNYGYTF.

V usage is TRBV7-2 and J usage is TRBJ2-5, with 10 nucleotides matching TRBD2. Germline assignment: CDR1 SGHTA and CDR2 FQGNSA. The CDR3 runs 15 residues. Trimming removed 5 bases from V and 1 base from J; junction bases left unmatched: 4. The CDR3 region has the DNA TGTGCCAGCAGCCGACTAGCGGGTACCCAAGAGACCCAGTACTTC. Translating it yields CASSRLAGTQETQYF.

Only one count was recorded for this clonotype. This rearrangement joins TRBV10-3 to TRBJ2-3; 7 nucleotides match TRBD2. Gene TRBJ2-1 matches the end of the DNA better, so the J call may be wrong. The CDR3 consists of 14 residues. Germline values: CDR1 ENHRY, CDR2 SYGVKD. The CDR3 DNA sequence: TGTGCCTCCCAGTTGGCGGGGGTATACAATGAGCAGTTCTTC. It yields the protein CASQLAGVYNEQFF.

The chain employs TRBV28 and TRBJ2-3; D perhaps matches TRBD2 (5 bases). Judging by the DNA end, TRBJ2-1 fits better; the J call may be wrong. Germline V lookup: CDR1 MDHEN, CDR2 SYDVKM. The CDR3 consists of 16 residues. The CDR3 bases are TGTGCCAGCAGTTTATGGTCGGGATCCCCCTACAATGAGCAGTTCTTC. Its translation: CASSLWSGSPYNEQFF.

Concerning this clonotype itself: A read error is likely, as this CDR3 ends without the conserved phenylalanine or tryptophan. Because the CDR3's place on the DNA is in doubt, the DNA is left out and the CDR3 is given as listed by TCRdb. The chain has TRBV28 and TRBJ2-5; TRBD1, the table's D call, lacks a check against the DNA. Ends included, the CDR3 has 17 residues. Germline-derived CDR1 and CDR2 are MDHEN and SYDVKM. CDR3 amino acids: CASSRTGTFHSPLHFGN.

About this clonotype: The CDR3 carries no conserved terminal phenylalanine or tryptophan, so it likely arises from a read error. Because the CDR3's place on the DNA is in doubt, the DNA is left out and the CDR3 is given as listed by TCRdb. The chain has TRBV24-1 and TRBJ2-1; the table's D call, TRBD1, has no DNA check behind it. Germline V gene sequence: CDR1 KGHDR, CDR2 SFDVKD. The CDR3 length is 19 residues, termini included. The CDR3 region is CATSGRQGTTSNYGYTFGS.